This T cell receptor (beta chain) was documented in a study of OX40 agonist ivuxolimab in advanced cancers. Study-wide context: Ivuxolimab was delivered to patients intravenously every 2 weeks at doses spanning 0.01 to 10 mg/kg. Broader study findings: Partial responders at 0.1-3.0 mg/kg had among the lowest clonal expansion.

Of note for this clone: The antigen is undetermined.

The length of the CDR3 is 15 residues. CDR1 is MDHEN, CDR2 SYDVKM, per germline. The ends lost 5 bases at V and 7 bases at J; junction bases unmatched: 13. Method: immunoSEQ multiplex PCR; TCRdb's copy keeps in-frame clones and lacks some. The sample has roughly 63,000 clones; 75% to 90% are singletons. The starting material was CD4+ or CD8+ T cells sorted from blood, obtained in a trial of the OX40 agonist ivuxolimab. This rearrangement joins TRBV28 to TRBJ2-5; TRBD1 matches 7 bases. This clonotype originated in an adult with an advanced solid tumor such as melanoma, head and neck, liver or kidney cancer. CDR3 DNA: TGTGCCAGCAGTCCCCTAGGGGGCAATGGCGGGACCCAGTACTTC. It yields the protein CASSPLGGNGGTQYF.